This paragraph covers one T cell receptor (beta chain) sequence. Produced via immunoSEQ multiplex PCR; TCRdb's table is partial and in-frame only. Among fewer than 90,000 clones, 90% to 95% were seen once, and the ten largest hold 3.5% to 5%. The record originates from a study of blood T cell repertoires in COVID-19. The CDR3 runs 15 residues. The V end lost 2 bases, the J end lost 4 bases, and 11 bases lay between the germline ends. From germline, CDR1 is SNHLY and CDR2 FYNNEI. The gene calls are TRBV2 and TRBJ2-2; D is unclear. The receptor comes from a human donor with active COVID-19. The donor label of this sample is uncertain. Sequencing was done on a sample of peripheral blood. CDR3 DNA sequence: TGTGCCAGCAGTGAAATTGGTAGACTCACCGGGGAGCTGTTTTTT. Its translation: CASSEIGRLTGELFF. The entire variable domain, with the rest obtained from reference TRBV2 and TRBJ2-2, is as follows: EPEVTQTPSHQVTQMGQEVILRCVPISNHLYFYWYRQILGQKVEFLVSFYNNEISEKSEIFDDQFSVERPDGSNFTLKIRSTKLEDSAMYFCASSEIGRLTGELFFGEGSRLTVL.